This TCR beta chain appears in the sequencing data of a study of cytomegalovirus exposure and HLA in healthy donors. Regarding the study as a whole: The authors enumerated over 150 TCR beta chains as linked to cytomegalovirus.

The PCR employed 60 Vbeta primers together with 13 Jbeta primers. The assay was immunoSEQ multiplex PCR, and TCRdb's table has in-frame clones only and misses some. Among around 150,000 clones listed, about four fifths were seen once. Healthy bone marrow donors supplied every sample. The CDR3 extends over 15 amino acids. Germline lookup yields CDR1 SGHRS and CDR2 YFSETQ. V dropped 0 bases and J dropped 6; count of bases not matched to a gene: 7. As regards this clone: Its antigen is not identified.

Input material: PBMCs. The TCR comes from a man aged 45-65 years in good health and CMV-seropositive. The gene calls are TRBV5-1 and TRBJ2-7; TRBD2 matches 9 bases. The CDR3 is CASSLGGTSQGEQYF. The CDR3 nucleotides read TGCGCCAGCAGCTTGGGGGGGACTAGCCAGGGCGAGCAGTACTTC.